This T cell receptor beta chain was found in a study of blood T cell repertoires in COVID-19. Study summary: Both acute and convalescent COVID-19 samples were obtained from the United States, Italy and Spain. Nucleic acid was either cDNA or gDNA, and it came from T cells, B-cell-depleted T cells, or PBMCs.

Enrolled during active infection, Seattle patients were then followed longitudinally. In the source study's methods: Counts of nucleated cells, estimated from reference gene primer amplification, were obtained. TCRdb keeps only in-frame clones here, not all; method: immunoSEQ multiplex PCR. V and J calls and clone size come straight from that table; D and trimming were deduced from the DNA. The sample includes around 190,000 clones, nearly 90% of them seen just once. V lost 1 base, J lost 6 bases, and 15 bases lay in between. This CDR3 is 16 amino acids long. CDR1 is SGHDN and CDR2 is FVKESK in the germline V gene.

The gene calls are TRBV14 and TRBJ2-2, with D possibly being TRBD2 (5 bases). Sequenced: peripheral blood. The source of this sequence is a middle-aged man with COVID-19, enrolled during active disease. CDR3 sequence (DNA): TGTGCCAGCAGCCAAGTTCAGTGGGAGTTCCCCGGGGAGCTGTTTTTT. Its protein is CASSQVQWEFPGELFF.